These T cell receptor beta chains were read from a single sample in a study of CD8 T cells in ankylosing spondylitis. MiXCR, applied by TCRdb to the 5' RACE reads, yields one record per CDR3 protein. The sample lists a few hundred thousand distinct CDR3 sequences, about 22% seen once, with 16% in the top ten. The sample comprised blood, either unsorted or a sorted T cell fraction (not recorded which). The receptors derive from a male donor with ankylosing spondylitis. Each CDR3 is given with its conserved first and last residue. A D gene is named only where the DNA matches it firmly. A row's size may be missing; if present it is once, few, many or a size class.

D gene: TRBD2
clone size: many
CDR3 length: 15
V gene: TRBV7-9
J gene: TRBJ2-1
CDR3 DNA: TGTGCCAGCAGCCCACGACTAGCGGGGTACAATGAGCAGTTCTTC
CDR3 protein: CASSPRLAGYNEQFF

D gene: TRBD1
clone size: .
CDR3 length: 14
V gene: TRBV3-1
J gene: TRBJ2-7
CDR3 DNA: TGTGCCAGCCGGGAGACAGGGGGCTCCTACGAGCAGTACTTC
CDR3 protein: CASRETGGSYEQYF

D gene: .
clone size: few
CDR3 length: 16
V gene: TRBV9
J gene: TRBJ2-7
CDR3 DNA: TGTGCCAGCAGCGTAGGGGGGACACCAGGCGCCTACGAGCAGTACTTC
CDR3 protein: CASSVGGTPGAYEQYF

D gene: TRBD1
clone size: .
CDR3 length: 15
V gene: TRBV12-3/TRBV12-4
J gene: TRBJ1-2
CDR3 DNA: TGTGCCAGCAGTTTAAGGGGGACAGGGGAGGGTGGCTACACCTTC
CDR3 protein: CASSLRGTGEGGYTF

D gene: .
clone size: .
CDR3 length: 13
V gene: TRBV20-1
J gene: TRBJ2-1
CDR3 DNA: TGCAGTGCTCGGACCCCGCCGGGGGATGAGCAGTTCTTC
CDR3 protein: CSARTPPGDEQFF

D gene: .
clone size: few
CDR3 length: 15
V gene: TRBV11-2
J gene: TRBJ1-2
CDR3 DNA: TGTGCCAGCAGCGCTGGGACGGCGTCCTACTATGGCTACACCTTC
CDR3 protein: CASSAGTASYYGYTF

D gene: .
clone size: few
CDR3 length: 13
V gene: TRBV11-1
J gene: TRBJ2-7
CDR3 DNA: TGTGCCAGCAGCTTCTCCATCTCCTACGAGCAGTACTTC
CDR3 protein: CASSFSISYEQYF

D gene: .
clone size: .
CDR3 length: 13
V gene: TRBV5-1
J gene: TRBJ2-1
CDR3 DNA: TGCGCCAGCAGCTTCAGGCCGGGTAATGAGCAGTTCTTC
CDR3 protein: CASSFRPGNEQFF

D gene: .
clone size: many
CDR3 length: 14
V gene: TRBV9
J gene: TRBJ2-7
CDR3 DNA: TGTGCCACCTTTGGTCACGAGTGCGCCTACGAGCAGTACTTC
CDR3 protein: CATFGHECAYEQYF

D gene: .
clone size: .
CDR3 length: 15
V gene: TRBV5-1
J gene: TRBJ2-5
CDR3 DNA: TGCGCCAGCAGCTTAGCCCAGTCGGCGGGAGAGACCCAGTACTTC
CDR3 protein: CASSLAQSAGETQYF

D gene: .
clone size: .
CDR3 length: 11
V gene: TRBV7-6
J gene: TRBJ2-1
CDR3 DNA: TGTGCCAGCACCTCGGGGGATGAGCAGTTCTTC
CDR3 protein: CASTSGDEQFF

D gene: .
clone size: .
CDR3 length: 14
V gene: TRBV7-9
J gene: TRBJ1-5
CDR3 DNA: TGTGCCAGCAGCCTATTTCCTAGCAATCAGCCCCAGCATTTT
CDR3 protein: CASSLFPSNQPQHF

D gene: .
clone size: few
CDR3 length: 15
V gene: TRBV6-1
J gene: TRBJ1-1
CDR3 DNA: TGTGCCAGCAGTCCCCGGGGGGTTTTAAACACTGAAGCTTTCTTT
CDR3 protein: CASSPRGVLNTEAFF

D gene: TRBD1
clone size: .
CDR3 length: 14
V gene: TRBV29-1
J gene: TRBJ1-3
CDR3 DNA: TGCAGCGTAGCCGGGACAGGGGCTGGAAACACCATATATTTT
CDR3 protein: CSVAGTGAGNTIYF

D gene: TRBD1
clone size: .
CDR3 length: 13
V gene: TRBV9
J gene: TRBJ2-3
CDR3 DNA: TGTGCCAGCAGCGTAGACACAGGGGAAACGCAGTATTTT
CDR3 protein: CASSVDTGETQYF

D gene: .
clone size: few
CDR3 length: 11
V gene: TRBV27
J gene: TRBJ2-1
CDR3 DNA: TGTGCCGCCCTCAGAAACAATGAGCAGTTCTTC
CDR3 protein: CAALRNNEQFF

D gene: TRBD2
clone size: .
CDR3 length: 15
V gene: TRBV20-1
J gene: TRBJ2-1
CDR3 DNA: TGCAGTGCTAGAGTGGGGACTAGCGGCTACAATGAGCAGTTCTTC
CDR3 protein: CSARVGTSGYNEQFF

D gene: TRBD2
clone size: .
CDR3 length: 17
V gene: TRBV5-1
J gene: TRBJ2-1
CDR3 DNA: TGCGCCAGCAGCTTGGGCCGGGAGGGCGCGACCTACAATGAGCAGTTCTTC
CDR3 protein: CASSLGREGATYNEQFF

D gene: .
clone size: few
CDR3 length: 15
V gene: TRBV3-1
J gene: TRBJ2-1
CDR3 DNA: TGTGCCAGCAGCCAATCCTCCAATACAGTCAATGAGCAGTTCTTC
CDR3 protein: CASSQSSNTVNEQFF

D gene: .
clone size: few
CDR3 length: 12
V gene: TRBV5-1
J gene: TRBJ2-5
CDR3 DNA: TGCGCCAGCAGCAGGCCCTCGGAGACCCAGTACTTC
CDR3 protein: CASSRPSETQYF

D gene: .
clone size: .
CDR3 length: 13
V gene: TRBV10-3
J gene: TRBJ2-5
CDR3 DNA: TGTGCCATCAGTGATGGTAGTCGGGAGACCCAGTACTTC
CDR3 protein: CAISDGSRETQYF

D gene: .
clone size: few
CDR3 length: 16
V gene: TRBV27
J gene: TRBJ2-1
CDR3 DNA: TGTGCCAGCAGGGTGGGGATCTCAAGCTCCTACAATGAGCAGTTCTTC
CDR3 protein: CASRVGISSSYNEQFF

D gene: TRBD2
clone size: .
CDR3 length: 14
V gene: TRBV6-1
J gene: TRBJ2-5
CDR3 DNA: TGTGCCAGCAGACTAGGACTAGAACAAGAGACCCAGTACTTC
CDR3 protein: CASRLGLEQETQYF

D gene: TRBD1
clone size: few
CDR3 length: 14
V gene: TRBV28
J gene: TRBJ1-1
CDR3 DNA: TGTGCCAGCAGTGTAATACAGGGGTCCACTGAAGCTTTCTTT
CDR3 protein: CASSVIQGSTEAFF

D gene: .
clone size: few
CDR3 length: 15
V gene: TRBV9
J gene: TRBJ2-5
CDR3 DNA: TGTGCCAGCAGCGTAGGAGGCGGGAACCAAGAGACCCAGTACTTC
CDR3 protein: CASSVGGGNQETQYF

D gene: .
clone size: .
CDR3 length: 14
V gene: TRBV14
J gene: TRBJ1-5
CDR3 DNA: TGTGCCAGCAGCCAATCGGGGTTCAATCAGCCCCAGCATTTT
CDR3 protein: CASSQSGFNQPQHF

D gene: TRBD1
clone size: few
CDR3 length: 17
V gene: TRBV24-1
J gene: TRBJ2-2
CDR3 DNA: TGTGCCACCAGTGATTCACTCCCGGGACAGGGGTCCGGGGAGCTGTTTTTT
CDR3 protein: CATSDSLPGQGSGELFF

D gene: .
clone size: .
CDR3 length: 14
V gene: TRBV7-6
J gene: TRBJ2-7
CDR3 DNA: TGTGCCAGCAGCTTAGGGGGTTGGGGGGAAGAGCAGTACTTC
CDR3 protein: CASSLGGWGEEQYF

D gene: .
clone size: .
CDR3 length: 14
V gene: TRBV7-2
J gene: TRBJ2-1
CDR3 DNA: TGTGCCAGCAGCTTAGTACTACGCAACAATGAGCAGTTCTTC
CDR3 protein: CASSLVLRNNEQFF

D gene: .
clone size: few
CDR3 length: 14
V gene: TRBV28
J gene: TRBJ2-5
CDR3 DNA: TGTGCCAGCAGTTTATTAGCCGGAGGGGAGACCCAGTACTTC
CDR3 protein: CASSLLAGGETQYF

D gene: .
clone size: few
CDR3 length: 14
V gene: TRBV6-4
J gene: TRBJ2-2
CDR3 DNA: TGTGCCAGCAGTGAGCAGGGTCATGTCGGGGAGCTGTTTTTT
CDR3 protein: CASSEQGHVGELFF

D gene: .
clone size: once
CDR3 length: 16
V gene: TRBV18
J gene: TRBJ2-7
CDR3 DNA: TGTGCCAGCTCCCAGGGGCGCGGTCCAAGCTCCTACGAGCAGTACTTC
CDR3 protein: CASSQGRGPSSYEQYF

D gene: .
clone size: few
CDR3 length: 18
V gene: TRBV4-1
J gene: TRBJ1-5
CDR3 DNA: TGCGCCAGCAGCCAAGGTCGTGTGGGACTTAATAGCAATCAGCCCCAGCATTTT
CDR3 protein: CASSQGRVGLNSNQPQHF